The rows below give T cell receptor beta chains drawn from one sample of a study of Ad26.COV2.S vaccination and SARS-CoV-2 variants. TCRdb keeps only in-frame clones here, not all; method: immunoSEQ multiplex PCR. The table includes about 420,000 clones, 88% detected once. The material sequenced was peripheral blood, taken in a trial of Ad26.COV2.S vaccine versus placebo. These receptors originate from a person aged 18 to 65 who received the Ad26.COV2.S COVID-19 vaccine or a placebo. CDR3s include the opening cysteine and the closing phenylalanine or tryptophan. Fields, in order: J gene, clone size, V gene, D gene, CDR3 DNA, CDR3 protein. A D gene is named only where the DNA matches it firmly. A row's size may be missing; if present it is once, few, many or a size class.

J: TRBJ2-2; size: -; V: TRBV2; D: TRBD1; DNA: TGTGCCAGCAGTACAGGGGCTAACACCGGGGAGCTGTTTTTT; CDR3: CASSTGANTGELFF
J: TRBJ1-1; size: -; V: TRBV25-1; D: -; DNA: TGTGCCAGCAGTGAACTACAGAACACTGAAGCTTTCTTT; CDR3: CASSELQNTEAFF
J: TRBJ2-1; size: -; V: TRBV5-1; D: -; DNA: TGCGCCAGCAGCTTCGGTCTCAATGAGCAGTTCTTC; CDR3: CASSFGLNEQFF
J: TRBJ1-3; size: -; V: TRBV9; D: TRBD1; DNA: TGTGCCAGCAGCGTAGAAGTGACAGGGGTAACCATATATTTT; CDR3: CASSVEVTGVTIYF
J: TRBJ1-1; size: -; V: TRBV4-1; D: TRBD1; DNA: TGCGCCAGCAGCTTGACCACCGGGACAGCAAACACTGAAGCTTTCTTT; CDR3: CASSLTTGTANTEAFF
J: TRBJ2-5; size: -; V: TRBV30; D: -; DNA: TGTGCCTGGAGTGGTCAGGGGCTGGGGACCCAGTACTTC; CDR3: CAWSGQGLGTQYF
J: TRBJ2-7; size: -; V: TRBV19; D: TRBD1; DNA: TGTGCCAGTAGTATAGCGGGGACAGGGTCCTCCTACTACGAGCAGTACTTC; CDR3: CASSIAGTGSSYYEQYF
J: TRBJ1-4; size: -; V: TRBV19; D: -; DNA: TGTGCCAGTAGTATTGGGCGGCTAACTAATGAAAAACTGTTTTTT; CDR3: CASSIGRLTNEKLFF
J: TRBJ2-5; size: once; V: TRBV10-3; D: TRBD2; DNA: TGTGCCATCAGTGAGTCTAGCGGGGGGGCCCAAGAGACCCAGTACTTC; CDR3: CAISESSGGAQETQYF
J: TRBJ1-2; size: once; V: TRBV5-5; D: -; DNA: TGTGCCAGCACCGCCCTGCAGGGGCCCCCCTATGGCTACACCTTC; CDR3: CASTALQGPPYGYTF
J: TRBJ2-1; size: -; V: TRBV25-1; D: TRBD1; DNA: TGTGCCAGCAGCCACACAGGGGGCTCGGGTGGTGAGCAGTTCTTC; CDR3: CASSHTGGSGGEQFF
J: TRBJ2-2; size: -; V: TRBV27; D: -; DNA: TGTGCCAGCAGTTTATCTCTCCCCCCCGGGGAGCTGTTTTTT; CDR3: CASSLSLPPGELFF
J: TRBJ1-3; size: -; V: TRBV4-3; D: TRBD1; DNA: TGCGCCAGCAGCCAAGAGACGGCAGGGGGCCTCTCTGGAAACACCATATATTTT; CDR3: CASSQETAGGLSGNTIYF
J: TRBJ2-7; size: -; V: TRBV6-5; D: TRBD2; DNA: TGTGCCAGCAGTTCCCGGACTAGCGGGGGTTCCTACGAGCAGTACTTC; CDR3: CASSSRTSGGSYEQYF
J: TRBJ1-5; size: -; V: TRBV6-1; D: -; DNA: TGTGCCAGCAGTGAATTCTGGGGGGGGAATCAGCCCCAGCATTTT; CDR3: CASSEFWGGNQPQHF
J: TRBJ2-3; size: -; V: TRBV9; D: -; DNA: TGTGCCAGCAGCGTAGTAGGGGGTTCAGATACGCAGTATTTT; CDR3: CASSVVGGSDTQYF
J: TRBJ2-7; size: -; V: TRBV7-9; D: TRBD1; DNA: TGTGCCAGCAGGGGAGAGGGACAGGGGTTTTACGAGCAGTACTTC; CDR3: CASRGEGQGFYEQYF
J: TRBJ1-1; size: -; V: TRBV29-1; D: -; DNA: TGCAGCGCAGGGGAGGACACTGAAGCTTTCTTT; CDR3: CSAGEDTEAFF
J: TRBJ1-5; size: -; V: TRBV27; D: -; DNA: TGTGCCAGCAGTTCGTTACTAGGGCCAAATCAGCCCCAGCATTTT; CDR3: CASSSLLGPNQPQHF
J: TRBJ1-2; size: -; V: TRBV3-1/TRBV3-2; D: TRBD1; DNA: TGTGCCAGCAGCGGGACAGGGTATGGCTACACCTTC; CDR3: CASSGTGYGYTF
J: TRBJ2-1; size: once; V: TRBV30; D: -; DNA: TGTGCCTGGATGATGGACAGAACCTACAATGAGCAGTTCTTC; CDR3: CAWMMDRTYNEQFF
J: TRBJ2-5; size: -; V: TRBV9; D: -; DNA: TGTGCCAGCAGCGTAGGTAAAGGGGCGCGAGAGACCCAGTACTTC; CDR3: CASSVGKGARETQYF
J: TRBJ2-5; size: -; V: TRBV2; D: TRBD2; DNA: TGTGCCAGCAGTGAATGGGGCCTAGCGGGGGGACTCCAAGAGACCCAGTACTTC; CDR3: CASSEWGLAGGLQETQYF
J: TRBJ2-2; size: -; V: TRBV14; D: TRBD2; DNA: TGTGCCAGCAGCAAGGGACTAGCGGACACCGGGGAGCTGTTTTTT; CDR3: CASSKGLADTGELFF
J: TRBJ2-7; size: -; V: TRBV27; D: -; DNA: TGTGCCAGCAGTTTACGGAGACCCCACTCCTACGAGCAGTACTTC; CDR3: CASSLRRPHSYEQYF
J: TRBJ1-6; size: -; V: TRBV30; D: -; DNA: TGTGCCTGGAGTGTCATCCAATATTCCACCCTCCACTTT; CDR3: CAWSVIQYSTLHF
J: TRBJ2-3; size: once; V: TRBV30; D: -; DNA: TGTGCCTGGGGTACAGGAGGGAAAGATACGCAGTATTTT; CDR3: CAWGTGGKDTQYF
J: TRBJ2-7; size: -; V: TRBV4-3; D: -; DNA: TGCGCCAGCAGCCAAGAGACAGTCTCCTACGAGCAGTACTTC; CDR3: CASSQETVSYEQYF
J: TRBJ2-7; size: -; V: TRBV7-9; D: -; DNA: TGTGCCAGCAGCTTAGACTTCAGGGACGACGAGCAGTACTTC; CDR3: CASSLDFRDDEQYF
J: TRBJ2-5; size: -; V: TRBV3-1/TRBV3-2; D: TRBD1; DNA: TGTGCCAGCAGCCCAATCCGACAGGGGTTGGAGACCCAGTACTTC; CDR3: CASSPIRQGLETQYF
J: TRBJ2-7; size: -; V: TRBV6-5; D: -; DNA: TGTGCCAGCAGTTACCGGACAGCCTACGAGCAGTACTTC; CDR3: CASSYRTAYEQYF
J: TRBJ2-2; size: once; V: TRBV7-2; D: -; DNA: TGTGCCAGCAGCTTAGTAGGGGGGAACACCGGGGAGCTGTTTTTT; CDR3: CASSLVGGNTGELFF
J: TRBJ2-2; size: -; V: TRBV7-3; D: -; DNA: TGTGCCAGCAGCTTAGGACCGCTAAATAACCCCGGGGAGCTGTTTTTT; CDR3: CASSLGPLNNPGELFF
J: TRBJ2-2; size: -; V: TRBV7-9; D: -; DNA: TGTGCCAGCAGCCTCCCGCTGCGCGCCGGGGAGCTGTTTTTT; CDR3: CASSLPLRAGELFF
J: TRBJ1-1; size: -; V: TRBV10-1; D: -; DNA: TGCGCCAGCAGTGATGATCGGGTGAACACTGAAGCTTTCTTT; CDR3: CASSDDRVNTEAFF
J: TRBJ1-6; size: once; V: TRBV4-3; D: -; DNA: TGCGCCAGCAGCCATGGACCCGGGAAGAGGAGGAATTCACCCCTCCACTTT; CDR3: CASSHGPGKRRNSPLHF
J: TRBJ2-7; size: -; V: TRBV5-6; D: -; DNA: TGTGCCAGCAGCTTAGGGCCGAGACAGTACTTC; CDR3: CASSLGPRQYF
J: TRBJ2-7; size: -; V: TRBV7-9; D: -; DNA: TGTGCCAGCAGTTCGACTGGATTCTACGAGCAGTACTTC; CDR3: CASSSTGFYEQYF
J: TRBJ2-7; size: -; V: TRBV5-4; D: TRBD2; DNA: TGTGCCAGCAGCTTGGGGGGACTAGGGGTAACCTACGAGCAGTACTTC; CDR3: CASSLGGLGVTYEQYF
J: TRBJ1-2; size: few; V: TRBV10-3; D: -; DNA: TGTGCCATCAGTGAGTCTCGTAGGGATAACTATGGCTACACCTTC; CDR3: CAISESRRDNYGYTF
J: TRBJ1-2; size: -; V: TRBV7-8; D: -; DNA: TGTGCCAGCAGCACCGACTTAGGGGACTATGGCTACACCTTC; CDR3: CASSTDLGDYGYTF
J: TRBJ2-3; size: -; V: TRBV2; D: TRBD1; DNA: TGTGCCAGCAGACAGGGGACAGATACGCAGTATTTT; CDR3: CASRQGTDTQYF
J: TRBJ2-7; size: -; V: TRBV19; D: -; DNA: TGTGCCAGTAGTATTAATATTGGGATATCTAGCTCCTACGAGCAGTACTTC; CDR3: CASSINIGISSSYEQYF
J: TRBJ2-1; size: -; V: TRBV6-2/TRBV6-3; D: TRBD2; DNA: TGTGCCAGCAGTCCGCGACCCTTACTAGCGGGGGGGGACAATGAGCAGTTCTTC; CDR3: CASSPRPLLAGGDNEQFF
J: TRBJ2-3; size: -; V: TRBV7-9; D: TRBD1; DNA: TGTGCCAGCAGCTCTACCGACAGGGGGGGCACAGATACGCAGTATTTT; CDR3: CASSSTDRGGTDTQYF
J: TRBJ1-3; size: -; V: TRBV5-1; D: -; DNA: TGCGCCAGCAGCCCCACGTCGGGGGTAATAGGAAACACCATATATTTT; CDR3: CASSPTSGVIGNTIYF
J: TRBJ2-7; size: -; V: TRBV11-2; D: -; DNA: TGTGCCAGCAGCGGCCGGGACCGTCCCTACGAGCAGTACTTC; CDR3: CASSGRDRPYEQYF
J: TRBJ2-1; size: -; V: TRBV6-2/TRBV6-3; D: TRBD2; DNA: TGTGCCAGCAGTGGGGGAGGGGTTGAGCAGTTCTTC; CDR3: CASSGGGVEQFF
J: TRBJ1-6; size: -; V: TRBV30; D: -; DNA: TGTGCCTGGGAAGACAGGTCACCCCTCCACTTT; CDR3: CAWEDRSPLHF
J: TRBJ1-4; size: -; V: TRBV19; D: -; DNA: TGTGCCAGTAGTGGTTTGGGGGAACTGTTTTTT; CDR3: CASSGLGELFF
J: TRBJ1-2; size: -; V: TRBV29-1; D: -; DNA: TGCAGCGCGGCCAAAAACTATGGCTACACCTTC; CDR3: CSAAKNYGYTF
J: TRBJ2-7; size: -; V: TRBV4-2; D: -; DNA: TGTGCCAGCAGCCAAGGCCCAACCGACGAGCAGTACTTC; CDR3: CASSQGPTDEQYF
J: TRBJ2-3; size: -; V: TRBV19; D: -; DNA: TGTGCCAGTAGTCGATCCAATTCGGGCACAGATACGCAGTATTTT; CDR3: CASSRSNSGTDTQYF
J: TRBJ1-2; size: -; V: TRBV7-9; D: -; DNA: TGTGCCAGCAGCATATTAGGTCCGCAGAATGGCTACACCTTC; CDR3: CASSILGPQNGYTF
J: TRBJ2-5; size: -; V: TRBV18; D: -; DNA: TGTGCCAGCTCACCACCAGGGCTACAAGAGACCCAGTACTTC; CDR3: CASSPPGLQETQYF
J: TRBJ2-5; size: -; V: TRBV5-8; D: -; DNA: TGTGCCAGCAGCTCGACTAGACAAGAGACCCAGTACTTC; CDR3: CASSSTRQETQYF